These 9 T cell receptor beta chains were sequenced from one sample in a study of T cell responses to AZD1222 COVID-19 vaccine. This table comes from immunoSEQ multiplex PCR, and its TCRdb copy is limited to in-frame clones, with some not included. The sample has approximately 120,000 clones, roughly nine tenths seen once. The sample was peripheral blood, taken on day 0 of AZD1222 vaccination. Receptors originate from an adult in good health.

The rearrangement links TRBV12-3 or TRBV12-4 to TRBJ2-7, with D hard to call. CDR3 length equals 12 residues. V gave up 1 base and J gave up 6 bases, with 7 bases separating them. The CDR3 nucleotides are TGTGCCAGCAGTTTAGAGGGCGGCGAGCAGTACTTC. This translates into CASSLEGGEQYF.

Here the CDR3 DNA reads TGTGCCAGCAGCTCGGGGGGGAAATACGAGCAGTACTTC. Amino acids: CASSSGGKYEQYF. The V call is TRBV7-6, the J call TRBJ2-7; 8 positions match TRBD2. Germline CDR1 is SGHVS and CDR2 is FNYEAQ. The CDR3 runs to 13 residues. V lost 4 bases to trimming and J lost 4 bases; unmatched junction nucleotides: 3.

The chain has TRBV10-3 and TRBJ1-2, with 9 bases lining up with TRBD1. V gave up 6 bases and J gave up 6 bases; unmatched junction bases: 5. CDR3 length: 13 amino acids. Looked up from germline, CDR1 is ENHRY and CDR2 is SYGVKD. The CDR3 sequence is CAIRGTGPDGYTF. CDR3 nucleotides: TGTGCCATCAGGGGGACAGGGCCCGATGGCTACACCTTC.

The genes are TRBV6-5 and TRBJ1-5; no firm D call. The CDR3 contains 14 residues. Germline assignment: CDR1 MNHEY and CDR2 SVGAGI. V was trimmed by 8 bases and J by 0 bases, leaving 11 bases between them. The CDR3 sequence is CASAERYSNQPQHF. CDR3 nucleotides: TGTGCCAGCGCGGAGAGGTATAGCAATCAGCCCCAGCATTTT.

This rearrangement joins TRBV4-1 to TRBJ2-1; 8 bases align to TRBD2. Germline V lookup: CDR1 MGHRA, CDR2 YSYEKL. V was pared by 1 base and J by 0 bases, with 8 bases of the junction left unmatched. CDR3 length: 18 amino acids. The CDR3 loop reads CASSQARGGGNSYNEQFF. The CDR3 nucleotides are TGCGCCAGCAGCCAAGCTCGGGGGGGCGGGAACTCCTACAATGAGCAGTTCTTC.

J is TRBJ2-5 and V is TRBV2; 9 bases align to TRBD2. Germline V gene lookup returns CDR1 SNHLY and CDR2 FYNNEI. CDR3 length: 15 amino acids. V was pared by 5 bases and J by 1 base, with 5 bases of the junction left unmatched. This CDR3 is CASSRDSGGQETQYF. The CDR3 DNA sequence: TGTGCCAGCAGTAGGGATAGCGGGGGCCAAGAGACCCAGTACTTC.

Turning to this clone: This specimen includes other DNA sequences encoding the same CDR3. This chain uses TRBV7-8 with TRBJ2-1, with D uncertain. The CDR3 covers 11 residues. Germline-derived CDR1 and CDR2 are SGHVS and FQNEAQ. V lost 5 bases and J lost 2, with 1 base in between. The CDR3 sequence: CASSPYNEQFF. The CDR3 DNA follows: TGTGCCAGCAGCCCCTACAATGAGCAGTTCTTC.

The gene calls are TRBV5-6 and TRBJ2-2; 10 bases fit TRBD2. The CDR3 has 17 residues. V shed 1 base, J shed 3 bases, and the junction held 6 bases outside the gene matches. The germline CDR1 and CDR2 sequences are SGHDT and YYEEEE. The CDR3 spells CASSLLISGGDTGELFF. DNA for the CDR3: TGTGCCAGCAGCTTGTTAATAAGCGGGGGGGACACCGGGGAGCTGTTTTTT.

The chain is built from TRBV3-1 (or the pseudogene TRBV3-2) and TRBJ2-1; no clear D gene. The germline V gene encodes CDR1 LGHDT and CDR2 YNNKEL (reference sequence). The CDR3 has 15 residues. With 4 bases removed from V and 2 bases from J, the gap between germline ends came to 12 bases. CDR3 sequence: CASSPLSPAYNEQFF. CDR3 sequence (DNA): TGTGCCAGCAGCCCCCTTTCCCCGGCCTACAATGAGCAGTTCTTC.